This T cell receptor (beta chain) was sequenced during a study of shared clonotypes between healthy human individuals. Study-level information: A donor's plate count was three for CD4 naive and three for CD4 memory; CD8 naive had two and CD8 memory one. Regarding the study as a whole: Investigators collected only blood, and repertoires in tissues likely differ. Four donors had 5% to 6% of their naive CD4 clonotypes in common.

Remarks on this clone: No antigen is known for it.

Libraries were prepared by immunoSEQ multiplex PCR; TCRdb keeps only in-frame clonotypes and omits some of them. The table shows 2 million to 3 million clones, with 80% to 95% occurring only once. Germline CDR1 MNHNS, CDR2 SASEGT. CDR3 length: 14 amino acids. Trimming at V came to 9 bases and at J to 6 bases, leaving 9 bases not matched to a gene. This TCR came from a man younger than 35 in good health. Some clones in this sample may be carry-over from other donors' samples. Sample: naive CD4+ T cells from PBMCs. The subset: CD45RA+ positively selected. The chain links TRBV6-1 to TRBJ2-2; 8 bases are a match to TRBD2. The CDR3 bases are TGTGCCAGTAAGCGGGAGAGAAGTTCCGGGGAGCTGTTTTTT. As protein: CASKRERSSGELFF.